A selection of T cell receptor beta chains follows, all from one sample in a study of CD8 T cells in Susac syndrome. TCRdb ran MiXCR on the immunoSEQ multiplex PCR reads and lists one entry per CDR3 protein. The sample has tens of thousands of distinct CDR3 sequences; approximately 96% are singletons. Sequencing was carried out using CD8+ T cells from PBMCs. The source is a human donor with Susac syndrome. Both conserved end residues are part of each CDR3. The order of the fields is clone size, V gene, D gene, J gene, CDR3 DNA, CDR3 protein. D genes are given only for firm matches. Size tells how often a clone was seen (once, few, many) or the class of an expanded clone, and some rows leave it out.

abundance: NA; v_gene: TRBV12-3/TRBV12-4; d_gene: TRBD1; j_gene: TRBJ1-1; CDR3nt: TGTGCCAGCAGCCCAAGGGACAGCCAAAGCCCCACTTTCTTT; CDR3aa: CASSPRDSQSPTFF
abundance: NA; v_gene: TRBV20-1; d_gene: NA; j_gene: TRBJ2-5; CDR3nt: TGCAGTGCTGCACCGGGGGAGACCCAGTACTTC; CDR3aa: CSAAPGETQYF
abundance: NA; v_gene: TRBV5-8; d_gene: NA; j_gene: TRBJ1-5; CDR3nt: TGTGCCAGCAGCTTCCTTAATCAGCCCCAGCATTTT; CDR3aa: CASSFLNQPQHF
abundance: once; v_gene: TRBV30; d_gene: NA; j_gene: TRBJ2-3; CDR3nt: TGTGCCTGGGACAGACCTCTTAGCACAGATACGCAGTATTTT; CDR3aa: CAWDRPLSTDTQYF
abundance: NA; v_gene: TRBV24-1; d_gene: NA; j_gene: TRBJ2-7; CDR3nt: TGTGCCACCAGTGAGTCAGGACGGCCCTACGAGCAGTACTTC; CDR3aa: CATSESGRPYEQYF
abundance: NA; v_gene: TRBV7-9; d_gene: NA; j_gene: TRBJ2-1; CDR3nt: TGTGCCAGCAGCCCCCCCCTCAGCTCCTACAATGAGCAGTTCTTC; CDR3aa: CASSPPLSSYNEQFF
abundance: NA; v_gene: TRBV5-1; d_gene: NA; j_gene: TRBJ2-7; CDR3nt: TGCGCCAGCAGCTTCTCCTCCGACGGGTACGAGCAGTACTTC; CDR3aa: CASSFSSDGYEQYF
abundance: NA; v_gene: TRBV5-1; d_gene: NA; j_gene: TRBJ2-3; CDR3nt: TGCGCCAGCACCACGGACACCTACACAGATACGCAGTATTTT; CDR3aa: CASTTDTYTDTQYF
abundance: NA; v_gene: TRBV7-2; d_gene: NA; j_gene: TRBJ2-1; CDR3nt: TGTGCCAGCAGCGCCGGGACCAGCCGGAGGGAGCAGTTCTTC; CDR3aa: CASSAGTSRREQFF
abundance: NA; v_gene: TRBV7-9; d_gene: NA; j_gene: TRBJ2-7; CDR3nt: TGTGCCAGCAGCTTAAGTCGGGGGCAGTCCTCCTACGAGCAGTACTTC; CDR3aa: CASSLSRGQSSYEQYF
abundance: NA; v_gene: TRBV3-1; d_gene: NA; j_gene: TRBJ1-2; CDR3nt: TGTGCCAGCAGCCAAGCTTGGAGCTACACCTTC; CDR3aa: CASSQAWSYTF
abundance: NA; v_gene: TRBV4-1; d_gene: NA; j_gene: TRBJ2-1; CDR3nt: TGCGCCAGCAGCCCTCCTCCCCCCAATGAGCAGTTCTTC; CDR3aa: CASSPPPPNEQFF
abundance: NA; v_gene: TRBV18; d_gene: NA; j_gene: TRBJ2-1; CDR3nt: TGTGCCAGCTCACCGATCGGACGTATTAATGAGCAGTTCTTC; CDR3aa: CASSPIGRINEQFF
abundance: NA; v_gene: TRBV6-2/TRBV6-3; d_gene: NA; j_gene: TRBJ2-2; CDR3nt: TGTGCCAGCGTTCAGGAGGGTCCGGGTACCGGGGAGCTGTTTTTT; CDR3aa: CASVQEGPGTGELFF
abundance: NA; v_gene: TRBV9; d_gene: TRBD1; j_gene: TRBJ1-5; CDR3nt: TGTGCCAGCAGCCAGACAGGGGATGACAATCAGCCCCAGCATTTT; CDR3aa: CASSQTGDDNQPQHF
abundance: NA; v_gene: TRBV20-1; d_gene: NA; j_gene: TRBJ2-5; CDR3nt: TGCAGTGCTCCCAGGGGAGCCGAACAAGAGACCCAGTACTTC; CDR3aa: CSAPRGAEQETQYF
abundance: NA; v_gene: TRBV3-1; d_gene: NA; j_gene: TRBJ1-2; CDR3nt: TGTGCCAGCAGCCAAGAGTCGGACAGCTACACCTTC; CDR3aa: CASSQESDSYTF
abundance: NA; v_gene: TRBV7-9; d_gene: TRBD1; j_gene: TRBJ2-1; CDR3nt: TGTGCCAGCAGCATACAGGGGGCCAATGAGCAGTTCTTC; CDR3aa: CASSIQGANEQFF
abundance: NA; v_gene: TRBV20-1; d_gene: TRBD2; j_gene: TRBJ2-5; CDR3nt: TGCAGTGCTAGAGATCCGGGACTAGTCGGAGAGACCCAGTACTTC; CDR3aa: CSARDPGLVGETQYF
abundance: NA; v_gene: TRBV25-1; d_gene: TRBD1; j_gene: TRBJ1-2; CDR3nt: TGTGCCAGCAGTGAACTGGGACAGGTTGCCTATGGCTACACCTTC; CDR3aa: CASSELGQVAYGYTF
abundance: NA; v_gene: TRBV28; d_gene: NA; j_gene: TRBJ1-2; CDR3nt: TGTGCCAGCAGTCCCACGGGACAACCAACCTATGGCTACACCTTC; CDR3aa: CASSPTGQPTYGYTF